A single sample is the source of the 5 T cell receptor beta chains below, sequenced in a study of blood T cell repertoires in COVID-19. Clones were sequenced by immunoSEQ multiplex PCR, and TCRdb holds only the in-frame ones, with some missing. The sample holds 150,000 to 200,000 clones; 80% to 90% are singletons and the top ten take approximately 9%. Material for sequencing was PBMCs or T cells enriched from blood (not recorded which). These receptors all stem from a woman younger than 30 who had recovered from COVID-19.

V gene TRBV19 combines with J gene TRBJ1-5; possible D gene TRBD1, 5 bases. Trimming shortened V by 1 base and J by 7 bases, and 17 bases separated the two germline ends. Per the germline V gene, CDR1 is LNHDA and CDR2 is SQIVND (reference sequence). The CDR3 sequence is 16 residues long. The CDR3, as DNA: TGTGCCAGTAGTATAGTGGCCACAGGACCCTCACAGCCCCAGCATTTT. Protein: CASSIVATGPSQPQHF. The full variable domain, its missing parts supplied by reference TRBV19 and TRBJ1-5, is DGGITQSPKYLFRKEGQNVTLSCEQNLNHDAMYWYRQDPGQGLRLIYYSQIVNDFQKGDIAEGYSVSREKKESFPLTVTSAQKNPTAFYLCASSIVATGPSQPQHFGDGTRLSIL.

The rearrangement uses TRBV5-4 and TRBJ2-7; 8 bases fit TRBD1. Germline values: CDR1 SGHNT, CDR2 YYREEE (reference sequence). Germline trimming cut 1 base from V and 0 bases from J; bases unmatched to any gene: 9. The CDR3 contains 17 residues. The CDR3 DNA reads TGTGCCAGCAGCTTGTCAAGGACAGGGATGAGCTCCTACGAGCAGTACTTC. Protein product: CASSLSRTGMSSYEQYF.

This chain joins TRBV28 and TRBJ1-4, with a tentative D call TRBD1 (6 bases). This CDR3 has 12 amino acids. The germline gives CDR1 MDHEN, CDR2 SYDVKM. Trimming left V 7 bases short and J 6 bases short, with 9 bases between. CDR3 sequence reads: CASTDRHEKLFF. DNA for the CDR3: TGTGCCAGCACCGACAGGCATGAAAAACTGTTTTTT.

This chain links TRBV7-2 with TRBJ2-5, with D tentatively TRBD1 (5 bases). Germline CDR1 and CDR2: SGHTA and FQGNSA. The CDR3 runs to 16 residues. Trimming removed 0 bases at V and 4 bases at J, with 15 bases between. The chain's CDR3 is CASSLAIGASGETQYF. As DNA, the CDR3 is TGTGCCAGCAGCTTAGCGATAGGGGCCTCCGGAGAGACCCAGTACTTC. Full variable domain (outside the CDR3, taken from reference TRBV7-2 and TRBJ2-5): GAGVSQSPSNKVTEKGKDVELRCDPISGHTALYWYRQSLGQGLEFLIYFQGNSAPDKSGLPSDRFSAERTGGSVSTLTIQRTQQEDSAVYLCASSLAIGASGETQYFGPGTRLLVL.

This clone appeared many times. The V gene is TRBV6-5, the J gene TRBJ1-5; D unclear. V gave up 6 bases and J gave up 3 bases, with 15 bases separating them. The CDR3 spans 15 residues. Germline V CDR1 and CDR2: MNHEY, SVGAGI. The CDR3 reads CASSAQVSNNQPQHF. The DNA for the CDR3 is TGTGCCAGCAGCGCCCAGGTCAGCAACAATCAGCCCCAGCATTTT.